This T cell receptor beta chain stems from a study of shared clonotypes between healthy human individuals. The assay was run at deep level. The DNA input per sorted-subset replicate PCR was 200 to 250 ng, corresponding to around 30,000 T cell genomes. Profiled with immunoSEQ multiplex PCR; TCRdb holds only in-frame clones, not every one. Of over 950,000 clones listed, about 72% are singletons. This CDR3 contains 13 residues. Germline-derived CDR1 and CDR2 are MDHEN and SYDVKM. With 5 bases removed from V and 6 bases from J, the gap between germline ends came to 14 bases. The sequencing input was memory CD4+ T cells from PBMCs. Subset denoted: CD45RA-negative fraction. The rearrangement links TRBV28 to TRBJ2-7; D is unresolved. The sequence came from a man between 18 and 35 years old in good health. Some clones in this sample may be carry-over from other donors' samples. The CDR3 protein is CASSPHATGEQYF. CDR3 DNA: TGTGCCAGCAGTCCCCACGCAACTGGCGAGCAGTACTTC.